This TCR beta chain originates from a study of molecular identifiers for immune sequencing clone quantification (dated 2018 in TCRdb). Regarding the research as a whole: For a replicate experiment, the RNA from either about 20,000 or 100,000 naive CD8 T cells was divided into five aliquots, and four of those aliquots went on to sequencing. This methods study benchmarked molecular-identifier clustering-based TCR repertoire sequencing (MIDCIRS) and TCR RNA copy counting, using CD8 T cells to do so. What the work shows at the level of the full study, not this receptor alone: The naive libraries included spiked-in Jurkat TCR RNA (about ten copies' worth), and this Jurkat TCR RNA is not part of the donor repertoire. When barcode sub-clustering was left out, chimeric consensus sequences inflated TCR diversity, with chimeras reaching as high as 47%. In CMV-specific effector cells, clones with more than 20 RNA copies contained over 99% of molecules, whereas in naive cells such clones contained under 1% of molecules. The sizes of highly expanded clones could end up underestimated when identical TCR molecules share a barcode. About 2.9 recovered TCR RNA copies per cell were obtained by modeling, versus about 9.7 by digital PCR, implying a capture efficiency of 25% to 35%. Spiked-in Jurkat TCR RNA equal to a single cell's worth was reported to be detectable even within 1,100,000 naive CD8 T cells.

Concerning this clonotype: This clone's antigen is unknown. Base qualities were left out, and no much larger clone turns up one base away.

Libraries of naive CD8 T cells were built from around 20,000 to 1,000,000 sorted cells, with 10%, 30% or 50% of the purified RNA used. Naive CD8 T cells, defined as CD8+CD4-CCR7+CD45RA+, were FACS-sorted into RLT Plus buffer on a BD FACSAria II. Detection sensitivity was tested by spiking Jurkat RNA equal to roughly ten TCR copies' worth into samples containing about 18,000-1,000,000 naive CD8 T cells. CD8 T cells were enriched with RosetteSep CD8+ T Cell Enrichment Cocktail and Ficoll-Paque, followed by ACK red cell lysis. The library was obtained by PCR. The sequencer listed for this sample is Illumina HiSeq 4000. Bulk TCR libraries were prepared as previously described, using TCR primers listed in Table S5. The Qiagen AllPrep DNA/RNA kit was used to purify total RNA. Before analysis, reads from multiple sequencing runs of one library were combined. The source study handled its data this way. Reads were retained only if an exact TCR constant sequence was present, and the retained reads were trimmed to 150 nt and grouped according to their 12-nt molecular barcodes. Reads within each barcode group were sub-clustered using a 15% Levenshtein threshold, and quality-weighted consensus sequences were constructed for each RNA molecule. Non-functional sequences were excluded, and lower-count sequences lying one edit away from another sequence were also excluded. Based on fitting two negative binomial distributions, any barcode sub-cluster with under 20% of the maximum read count was discarded. TCRdb trimmed public reads at Q25 via fastp, called clones via MiXCR and kept in-frame beta chains. Every CDR3 protein is listed once, alongside the most common genes and DNA of its rows. The V and J calls and clone size come from TCRdb's table, not from the authors' own analysis. For this sample there are hundreds of thousands of distinct CDR3 sequences; less than 20% appear just once. The ten largest clones represent 0.85% of the sample.

CDR1 and CDR2, per the germline V gene, are SGDLS and YYNGEE. The CDR3 covers 14 residues, taking in both the cysteine and the phenylalanine. Of all the DNA, just the CDR3 is kept, 42 bases in frame from base 1. The junction shows trimming of 4 bases on V and 8 bases on J, plus 16 bases between the germline ends. This receptor chain uses TRBV9 and TRBJ2-1; no D segment can be confidently identified. The sequence was obtained from a human donor in good health. Some libraries in this study had Jurkat cell RNA spiked in. The sequenced material came from naive CD8+ T cells from blood, with Jurkat cell RNA spiked in. The cell subset or site tag for this specimen amounts to: FACS-sorted CD8+CD4-CCR7+CD45RA+ naive T cells. CDR3 protein: CASSQPRSSDEQFF. The DNA reads TGTGCCAGCAGCCAGCCTAGGTCTTCGGATGAGCAGTTCTTC.